These 22 T cell receptor beta chains share one sample of origin, sequenced in a study of PD-L1 blockade in urothelial cancer. Assay used: immunoSEQ multiplex PCR; TCRdb lists only in-frame clones, some missing. The table records about 120,000 clones, roughly 83% of them present only once. Time point meaning: peripheral blood 6 weeks after treatment start. The source was PBMCs, collected around atezolizumab (anti-PD-L1) treatment. Receptor source: a man between 45 and 60 years old with urothelial cancer.

This rearrangement joins TRBV19 to TRBJ2-7, with a weak D call TRBD1 (5 bases). The CDR3 is 12 amino acids. The V end was cut by 5 bases, the J end by 3 bases, with 8 bases between. Germline assignment: CDR1 LNHDA and CDR2 SQIVND (reference sequence). In nucleotides, the CDR3 is TGTGCCAGTAGTGGGGCCTTCTACGAGCAGTACTTC. Translating it yields CASSGAFYEQYF.

The chain couples TRBV6-1 to TRBJ2-3, with a possible D match to TRBD1 (6 bases). Germline CDR1 reads MNHNS; CDR2 reads SASEGT. V was pared by 3 bases and J by 11 bases, with 27 bases between. CDR3 length: 17 amino acids. The CDR3 is CASSDGRLGQSERGQYF. In nucleotides, the CDR3 is TGTGCCAGCAGTGACGGACGTCTCGGACAGTCGGAACGTGGGCAGTATTTT.

The chain carries TRBV6-1 and TRBJ2-1, with TRBD2 matching 11 bases. CDR3 length: 16 amino acids. Per germline, CDR1 MNHNS and CDR2 SASEGT. V lost 4 bases, J lost 6 bases, and 8 bases stayed unmatched. CDR3 amino acids: CASSVAGGHLPNEQFF. The CDR3 DNA reads TGTGCCAGCAGTGTAGCGGGAGGGCATCTCCCCAATGAGCAGTTCTTC.

This rearrangement joins TRBV18 to TRBJ2-1; tentatively, D is TRBD1 (6 bases). The CDR3 is 18 amino acids. The V gene's germline CDR1 is KGHSH and CDR2 LQKENI. Trimming took 5 bases from V and 3 from J, leaving 23 bases between them. In DNA, the CDR3 is TGTGCCAGCTCATTCGACAGAGGAATAGGGGGACACTACAATGAGCAGTTCTTC. This codes for CASSFDRGIGGHYNEQFF. The complete variable domain, with remaining parts taken from reference TRBV18 and TRBJ2-1, reads NAGVMQNPRHLVRRRGQEARLRCSPMKGHSHVYWYRQLPEEGLKFMVYLQKENIIDESGMPKERFSAEFPKEGPSILRIQQVVRGDSAAYFCASSFDRGIGGHYNEQFFGPGTRLTVL.

The chain employs TRBV9 and TRBJ1-1; D gene uncertain. Germline-derived CDR1 and CDR2 are SGDLS and YYNGEE. The CDR3 totals 13 residues. V shed 2 bases and J shed 0 bases, with 5 bases lying between them. The CDR3 spells CASSVNLNTEAFF. CDR3 nucleotides: TGTGCCAGCAGCGTCAATCTGAACACTGAAGCTTTCTTT.

The chain uses TRBV28 and TRBJ1-2, with D perhaps matching TRBD1 (6 bases). CDR1 is MDHEN, CDR2 SYDVKM, per germline. CDR3 length: 14 amino acids. V was cut by 5 bases and J by 6 bases, with 16 bases left in between. The DNA for the CDR3 is TGTGCCAGCAGTGTAGTACAGGGAGTGGATGGCTACACCTTC. Translating gives CASSVVQGVDGYTF.

This chain joins TRBV6-1 and TRBJ2-2; tentative D call: TRBD2 (5 bases). The germline V gene encodes CDR1 MNHNS and CDR2 SASEGT. The CDR3 loop spans 15 amino acids. The V gene lost 1 base and the J gene lost 6 bases, with 12 bases spanning the gap. In DNA, the CDR3 is TGTGCCAGCAGTGAAGGGAGGAGCAAGGCCGGGGAGCTGTTTTTT. This gives the protein CASSEGRSKAGELFF.

The chain carries TRBV9 and TRBJ1-4; 7 nucleotides agree with TRBD1. This CDR3 contains 15 residues. The V gene's germline CDR1 is SGDLS and CDR2 YYNGEE. The ends lost 3 bases at V and 7 bases at J; junction bases unmatched: 9. The CDR3 is CASSARIGTVEKLFF. The CDR3 nucleotides are TGTGCCAGCAGCGCCCGCATCGGGACAGTTGAAAAACTGTTTTTT.

The CDR3 DNA is TGTGCCACCAGCAGAGATAACTCTGGGGCCAACGTCCTGACTTTC. As protein: CATSRDNSGANVLTF. The J gene is TRBJ2-6, the V gene TRBV15; unclear D gene. Trimming took off 0 bases at V and 0 bases at J, with 3 bases between the two ends. The CDR3 totals 15 residues. Germline-derived CDR1 and CDR2 are LNHNV and YYDKDF (reference sequence). Drawing the rest from reference TRBV15 and TRBJ2-6, the complete variable domain is DAMVIQNPRYQVTQFGKPVTLSCSQTLNHNVMYWYQQKSSQAPKLLFHYYDKDFNNEADTPDNFQSRRPNTSFCFLDIRSPGLGDTAMYLCATSRDNSGANVLTFGAGSRLTVL.

V is TRBV28 and J is TRBJ2-7, with a weak D call TRBD1 (6 bases). This CDR3 has 12 residues. Per the germline V gene, CDR1 is MDHEN and CDR2 is SYDVKM. Trimming took off 6 bases at V and 6 bases at J, with 12 bases between the two ends. DNA of the CDR3: TGTGCCAGCAGAGCGACAGGAGGCGAGCAGTACTTC. Encoded protein: CASRATGGEQYF.

This clone was counted once. The genes are TRBV11-1 and TRBJ1-5; D is unclear. Germline CDR1 is SGHAT and CDR2 is FQDESV (reference sequence). With 1 base removed from V and 3 bases from J, the gap between germline ends came to 10 bases. This CDR3 has 15 residues. The CDR3 region has the DNA TGTGCCAGCAGCTTAGGTCCTGGGCTCAATCAGCCCCAGCATTTT. Translation gives CASSLGPGLNQPQHF.

To note about this clone: One end of the junction varies from germline; a read error may be responsible. This chain joins TRBV7-7 and TRBJ2-7; TRBD2 matches 7 bases. Per germline, CDR1 SSHAT and CDR2 FNYEAQ (reference sequence). The CDR3 sequence is 15 residues long. The DNA of the CDR3 is TGTGCTAGCAGCTTATCAGCGGGGAGGCACTACGAGCAGTACTTC. This encodes CASSLSAGRHYEQYF.

The chain combines TRBV2 with TRBJ1-3; D gene unclear. This CDR3 spans 15 amino acids. Germline V CDR1 and CDR2: SNHLY, FYNNEI. V gave up 4 bases and J gave up 0 bases, with 10 bases separating them. The CDR3 reads CASSVLGSSGNTIYF. CDR3 DNA sequence: TGTGCCAGCAGTGTTCTTGGGAGCTCTGGAAACACCATATATTTT.

The chain employs TRBV21-1 and TRBJ2-7; the D call in the table, TRBD1, was not verified against the DNA. TRBV21-1 is listed as a pseudogene. CDR3 length: 15 residues. In DNA, the CDR3 is TGTGCCAGCAGCAAAGGAAGGGACAGGACCTACGAGCAGTACTTC. It specifies CASSKGRDRTYEQYF.

This chain links TRBV4-1 with TRBJ2-3; D ambiguous. V lost 3 bases and J 0 bases, leaving 13 bases between the germline ends. Germline V CDR1 and CDR2: MGHRA, YSYEKL. The CDR3 runs to 16 residues. For the CDR3, the DNA is TGCGCCAGCAGCCACTCTCCCGAGGAGAGCACAGATACGCAGTATTTT. It translates to CASSHSPEESTDTQYF.

This chain connects TRBV6-1 to TRBJ2-1, with 8 bases fitting TRBD2. The CDR3 is 14 amino acids. Germline V CDR1 and CDR2: MNHNS, SASEGT. The V gene end was trimmed by 5 bases and the J gene end by 3 bases; junction bases not matched to a gene: 3. CDR3 DNA sequence: TGTGCCAGCAGTACTCTAGCGGGCTACAATGAGCAGTTCTTC. Translation: CASSTLAGYNEQFF.

This clone was seen just once. The chain is built from TRBV5-1 and TRBJ2-7; TRBD2 matches at 10 bases. The CDR3 is 14 amino acids. V lost 4 bases to trimming and J lost 4 bases; unmatched junction nucleotides: 5. From germline, CDR1 is SGHRS and CDR2 YFSETQ. The CDR3 loop is CASSRSSGSYEQYF. The CDR3 DNA reads as TGCGCCAGCAGCAGATCTAGCGGGAGTTACGAGCAGTACTTC.

This rearrangement joins TRBV12-1 to TRBJ2-7; the table's TRBD2 call for D was not verified on the DNA. TRBV12-1 counts as a pseudogene. This CDR3 has 14 amino acids. CDR3 sequence: CASSLDGSSYEQYF. CDR3 nucleotides: TGTGCCAGCAGCTTGGACGGGAGCTCCTACGAGCAGTACTTC.

CDR3 bases: TGTGCCAGCAGTGACAGACCAGGATACGAGCAGTACTTC. Translating gives CASSDRPGYEQYF. The chain has TRBV6-1 and TRBJ2-7; D gene uncertain. In germline, CDR1 is MNHNS, CDR2 SASEGT. The CDR3 contains 13 residues. Trimming took off 3 bases at V and 4 bases at J, with 10 bases between the two ends.

The chain has TRBV5-1 and TRBJ2-2, with TRBD2 identical over 12 bases. CDR1 is SGHRS, CDR2 YFSETQ, per germline. This CDR3 is 19 amino acids long. V lost 4 bases, J lost 4 bases, and 14 bases stayed unmatched. This chain's CDR3 is CASSSGPGLAGTVTGELFF. The DNA for the CDR3 is TGCGCCAGCAGCAGCGGACCGGGACTAGCGGGTACGGTCACCGGGGAGCTGTTTTTT. Combining the CDR3 with reference TRBV5-1 and TRBJ2-2 gives the whole variable domain KAGVTQTPRYLIKTRGQQVTLSCSPISGHRSVSWYQQTPGQGLQFLFEYFSETQRNKGNFPGRFSGRQFSNSRSEMNVSTLELGDSALYLCASSSGPGLAGTVTGELFFGEGSRLTVL.

This clone was detected once. J is TRBJ2-1 and V is TRBV5-4, with 12 bases fitting TRBD2. In germline, CDR1 is SGHNT, CDR2 YYREEE (reference sequence). With V trimmed by 1 base and J by 4 bases, 9 bases remained unmatched. This CDR3 has 18 amino acids. CDR3 nucleotides: TGTGCCAGCAGCTTGTCTCTAGCGGGAGGGTTTGGGTACAATGAGCAGTTCTTC. This encodes CASSLSLAGGFGYNEQFF.

The chain is built from TRBV28 and TRBJ2-2; TRBD1 agrees at 9 bases. CDR1 is MDHEN, CDR2 SYDVKM, per germline. This CDR3 has 13 residues. The junction had 1 base not matched to a gene; V was cut back by 6 bases and J by 5 bases. The CDR3 nucleotides are TGTGCCAGCAGACAGGGGGCAACCGGGGAGCTGTTTTTT. It translates to CASRQGATGELFF.